Following are 5 T cell receptor beta chains from one sample sequenced in a study of early T cells in non-severe SARS-CoV-2 infection (dated by TCRdb to the early 2020s). The library was prepared using 5' RACE. TCRdb records NextSeq 500 as the sequencer. The raw public reads went through TCRdb reprocessing: fastp at Q25, MiXCR clone calling, in-frame beta chains kept. Rows merge per CDR3 protein into single entries with the most common DNA and genes. The sample table holds some 80,000 distinct CDR3 sequences, of which 12% to 15% were seen once. The ten largest clones represent about 1.5% of the sample. Sequencing used whole blood. These receptors came from an adult who was a healthcare worker with PCR-confirmed SARS-CoV-2 infection or an uninfected control (not recorded which).

This clonotype was counted at least ten times. The chain combines TRBV6-4 with TRBJ2-6; 7 bases line up with TRBD2. Unmatched junction bases numbered 0, after V lost 4 bases and J lost 0 bases. CDR3 length: 15 residues. Germline loops: CDR1 MRHNA, CDR2 SNTAGT. The CDR3 region is CASSVAGSGANVLTF. DNA for the CDR3: TGTGCCAGCAGTGTAGCGGGCTCTGGGGCCAACGTCCTGACTTTC.

V and J are TRBV2 and TRBJ2-7; 8 bases align to TRBD2. Trimming cost V 5 bases and J 1 base; bases outside gene matches: 7. The CDR3 covers 15 residues. The germline V gene encodes CDR1 SNHLY and CDR2 FYNNEI. In nucleotides, the CDR3 is TGTGCCAGCAGTCCGGGGGGGAGTAGGTCCTACGAGCAGTACTTC. Amino acid sequence: CASSPGGSRSYEQYF.

This rearrangement joins TRBV27 to TRBJ1-5; D remains ambiguous. Germline V gene lookup returns CDR1 MNHEY and CDR2 SMNVEV (reference sequence). V gave up 2 bases and J gave up 0 bases, with 11 bases separating them. CDR3 length equals 16 residues. DNA of the CDR3: TGTGCCAGCAGTTTAGTCGGCCAGCATAGCAATCAGCCCCAGCATTTT. It yields the protein CASSLVGQHSNQPQHF.

Only a few counts were recorded for this clonotype. J is TRBJ2-3 and V is TRBV6-2 or TRBV6-3, with D possibly matching TRBD2 (5 bases). Germline CDR1 MNHEY, CDR2 SVGEGT. Trimming took 2 bases from V and 2 from J, leaving 11 bases between them. The CDR3 has 15 amino acids. DNA for the CDR3: TGTGCCAGCAGTTACAGCAGGACTCCCACAGATACGCAGTATTTT. Translation gives CASSYSRTPTDTQYF.

The table lists this clonotype with many counts. The chain uses TRBV7-2 and TRBJ2-1; D is undetermined. The CDR3 is 12 residues long. The V gene lost 5 bases and the J gene lost 9 bases, with 11 bases spanning the gap. Looked up from germline, CDR1 is SGHTA and CDR2 is FQGNSA. CDR3 region: CASSPPPGEQFF. CDR3 bases: TGTGCCAGCAGCCCCCCCCCTGGTGAGCAGTTCTTC.